These 15 T cell receptor beta chains share one sample of origin, sequenced in a study of type 1 regulatory T cells. Which antigens these TCRs recognize remains unknown. Points from the study as a whole: Compared with non-Tr1 cells, Tr1 cells showed a narrower TCR repertoire.

MiXCR was run by TCRdb on the reads, yielding one entry per CDR3 protein. Seen here are fewer than 80,000 distinct CDR3 sequences, 20% to 25% observed once, and the top ten hold 8% to 9%. The material sequenced was cultured type 1 regulatory T (Tr1) cells, either the whole culture or a sorted fraction (not recorded which). All receptors derive from a human donor in good health.

A few counts support this clonotype. The chain couples TRBV30 to TRBJ2-1; D is undetermined. CDR1 is GTSNPN, CDR2 SVGIG, per germline (reference sequence). Trimming took off 4 bases at V and 12 bases at J, with 16 bases between the two ends. This CDR3 has 12 residues. The CDR3: CAWKSVGTVQFF. The CDR3 DNA follows: TGTGCCTGGAAATCAGTAGGTACTGTGCAGTTCTTC.

This clonotype was seen a few times. V and J are TRBV29-1 and TRBJ1-4, with 9 positions matching TRBD1. The germline V gene has CDR1 SQVTM and CDR2 ANQGSEA. V lost 4 bases, J lost 8 bases, and 5 bases stayed unmatched. The CDR3 loop spans 13 amino acids. The CDR3 is CSVAETGGEKLFF. The CDR3, as DNA: TGCAGCGTTGCCGAGACAGGGGGGGAAAAACTGTTTTTT.

J is TRBJ1-2 and V is TRBV12-3 or TRBV12-4, with D possibly matching TRBD1 (5 bases). V was cut by 0 bases and J by 7 bases, with 6 bases left in between. The CDR3 spans 12 residues. CDR3 sequence reads: CASSLAQGGYTF. In nucleotides, the CDR3 is TGTGCCAGCAGTTTAGCGCAGGGTGGCTACACCTTC.

This rearrangement joins TRBV5-1 to TRBJ2-5; TRBD1 is a possible D gene (6 bases). This CDR3 has 14 amino acids. Trimming removed 5 bases at V and 0 bases at J, with 11 bases between. Per germline, CDR1 SGHRS and CDR2 YFSETQ. Written as DNA, the CDR3 is TGCGCCAGCAGTTACCAGGGGAACCAAGAGACCCAGTACTTC. Amino acids: CASSYQGNQETQYF.

The chain links TRBV5-1 to TRBJ2-6; TRBD1 is a possible D gene (5 bases). CDR1 and CDR2 from the germline V gene are SGHRS and YFSETQ. Trimming removed 4 bases at V and 0 bases at J, with 8 bases between. There are 15 residues in the CDR3. This CDR3 is CASSVDSSGANVLTF. CDR3 in DNA: TGCGCCAGCAGCGTTGACAGCTCTGGGGCCAACGTCCTGACTTTC.

The gene calls are TRBV6-6 and TRBJ1-1; D is perhaps TRBD1 (6 bases). Trimming removed 4 bases from V and 2 bases from J, with 8 bases in between. Germline-derived CDR1 and CDR2 are MNHNY and SVGAGI (reference sequence). This CDR3 is built from 13 residues. CDR3 loop: CASSSGTNTEAFF. The CDR3 DNA is TGTGCCAGCAGTTCCGGGACAAACACTGAAGCTTTCTTT.

J is TRBJ2-3 and V is TRBV11-2, with D maybe TRBD1 (5 bases). The germline V gene encodes CDR1 SGHAT and CDR2 FQNNGV. Trimming took off 5 bases at V and 1 base at J, with 7 bases between the two ends. CDR3 length: 13 residues. The CDR3 spells CASSDSRTDTQYF. In DNA form, the CDR3 reads TGTGCCAGCAGCGACAGCCGCACAGATACGCAGTATTTT. The variable domain in full, with the rest retrieved from reference TRBV11-2 and TRBJ2-3, is EAGVAQSPRYKIIEKRQSVAFWCNPISGHATLYWYQQILGQGPKLLIQFQNNGVVDDSQLPKDRFSAERLKGVDSTLKIQPAKLEDSAVYLCASSDSRTDTQYFGPGTRLTVL.

V and J are TRBV5-5 and TRBJ2-3; possibly TRBD2 for D (6 bases). Trimming cost V 6 bases and J 2 bases, with 19 bases left between them. This CDR3 region has 16 residues. The germline V gene has CDR1 SGHKS and CDR2 YYEKEE (reference sequence). CDR3 residues: CASIPWAAGNTDTQYF. As DNA, the CDR3 is TGTGCCAGCATCCCTTGGGCCGCGGGGAACACAGATACGCAGTATTTT.

V and J are TRBV4-2 and TRBJ2-7, with 8 positions matching TRBD1. V lost 5 bases, J lost 2 bases, and 5 bases stayed unmatched. CDR3 length: 14 amino acids. Germline-derived CDR1 and CDR2 are LGHNA and YNFKEQ. Here the CDR3 reads CASSSRTGTYEQYF. The DNA of the CDR3 is TGTGCCAGCAGCTCTCGGACAGGGACCTACGAGCAGTACTTC.

This clonotype occurred a few times. The chain couples TRBV20-1 to TRBJ2-3; TRBD2 agrees at 11 bases. The CDR3 sequence is 15 residues long. J gave up 6 bases and V 4 bases, and 9 bases lay outside the gene matches. Germline CDR1 is DFQATT and CDR2 is SNEGSKA (reference sequence). CDR3 sequence (DNA): TGCAGTGCTATCGAACTAGCGGGAGATACCGATACGCAGTATTTT. This translates into CSAIELAGDTDTQYF.

There are a few counts of this clonotype. The genes are TRBV20-1 and TRBJ2-1; 9 bases line up with TRBD2. This CDR3 has 15 amino acids. V trimming: 6 bases; J trimming: 3 bases; junction bases outside the gene matches: 9. The V gene's germline CDR1 is DFQATT and CDR2 SNEGSKA (reference sequence). The CDR3 region has the DNA TGCAGTGCGAGACTAGCGGAGTCCTTCTACAATGAGCAGTTCTTC. Translating it yields CSARLAESFYNEQFF.

This clonotype turned up a few times. The rearrangement joins TRBV12-3 or TRBV12-4 to TRBJ1-5; D gene unclear. The CDR3 consists of 11 residues. Trimming shortened V by 6 bases and J by 3 bases, and 3 bases separated the two germline ends. The DNA for the CDR3 is TGTGCCAGCAGCGTCAATCAGCCCCAGCATTTT. Its translation is CASSVNQPQHF.

Only a few counts were recorded for this clonotype. The rearrangement uses TRBV20-1 and TRBJ2-5, with 7 bases that match TRBD1. The ends lost 1 base at V and 4 bases at J; junction bases unmatched: 3. CDR3 length: 13 residues. Germline V gene lookup returns CDR1 DFQATT and CDR2 SNEGSKA (reference sequence). The CDR3 protein is CSARVTGIETQYF. DNA for the CDR3: TGCAGTGCTAGAGTGACAGGGATAGAGACCCAGTACTTC.

By frequency in the sample, this clonotype is medium-sized (0.01 to 0.1%). This chain links TRBV5-1 with TRBJ2-1; 7 bases are shared with TRBD1. The trim removed 2 bases at V and 3 bases at J, leaving 5 bases unmatched. The CDR3 sequence is 15 residues long. CDR1 SGHRS and CDR2 YFSETQ come from the germline V gene. The CDR3 reads CASSLSGTDYNEQFF. The CDR3 DNA is TGCGCCAGCAGCTTATCGGGGACAGACTACAATGAGCAGTTCTTC.

This clonotype was observed at least ten times. This chain joins TRBV12-3 or TRBV12-4 and TRBJ2-3, with 7 bases lining up with TRBD2. The CDR3 loop spans 15 amino acids. Trimming at V came to 2 bases and at J to 4 bases, leaving 6 bases not matched to a gene. CDR3 amino acids: CASSLWRESSDTQYF. In nucleotides, the CDR3 is TGTGCCAGCAGTTTATGGCGGGAGTCGTCAGATACGCAGTATTTT.